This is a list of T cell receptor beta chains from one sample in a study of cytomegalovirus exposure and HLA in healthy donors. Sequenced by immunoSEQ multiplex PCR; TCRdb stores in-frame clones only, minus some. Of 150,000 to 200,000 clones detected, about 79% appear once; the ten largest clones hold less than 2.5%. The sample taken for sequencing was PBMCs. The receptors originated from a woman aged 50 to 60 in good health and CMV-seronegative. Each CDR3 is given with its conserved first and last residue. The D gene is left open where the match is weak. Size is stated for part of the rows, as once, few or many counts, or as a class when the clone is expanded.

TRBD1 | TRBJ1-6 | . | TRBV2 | CASSDARQGGNSPLHF | TGTGCCAGCTCTGACGCGAGACAGGGGGGAAATTCACCCCTCCACTTT
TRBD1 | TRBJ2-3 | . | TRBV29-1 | CSVNPGQGADTQYF | TGCAGCGTTAATCCGGGACAGGGTGCAGATACGCAGTATTTT
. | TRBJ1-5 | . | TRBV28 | CASSFSSRGNQPQHF | TGTGCCAGCAGTTTCAGCTCGCGCGGTAATCAGCCCCAGCATTTT
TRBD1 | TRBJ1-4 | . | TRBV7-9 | CASSSRGSGEKLFF | TGTGCCAGCAGCTCCAGGGGGTCGGGTGAAAAACTGTTTTTT
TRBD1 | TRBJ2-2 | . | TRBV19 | CASGQGARTGELFF | TGTGCCAGTGGCCAGGGGGCACGGACCGGGGAGCTGTTTTTT
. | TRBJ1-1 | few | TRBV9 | CASSVEWGVNTEAFF | TGTGCCAGCAGCGTAGAATGGGGGGTGAACACTGAAGCTTTCTTT
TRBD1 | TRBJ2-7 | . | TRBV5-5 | CASSSLGQGDEQYF | TGTGCCAGCAGCTCGTTGGGACAGGGGGACGAGCAGTACTTC
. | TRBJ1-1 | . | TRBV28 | CASSLVLQQQNTEAFF | TGTGCCAGCAGTTTGGTATTACAACAGCAGAACACTGAAGCTTTCTTT
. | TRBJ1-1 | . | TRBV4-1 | CASSQDDVRNTEAFF | TGCGCCAGCAGCCAAGATGATGTGCGGAACACTGAAGCTTTCTTT
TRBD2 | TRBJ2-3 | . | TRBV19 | CASSIGQGGWRTDTQYF | TGTGCCAGTAGTATAGGCCAGGGAGGGTGGCGCACAGATACGCAGTATTTT
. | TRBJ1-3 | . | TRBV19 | CASSLTQEPGNTIYF | TGTGCCAGTAGTTTAACACAGGAGCCTGGAAACACCATATATTTT
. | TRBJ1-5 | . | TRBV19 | CASSMDNGRNQPQHF | TGTGCCAGTAGTATGGACAATGGGCGCAATCAGCCCCAGCATTTT
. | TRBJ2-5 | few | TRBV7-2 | CASSLQETQYF | TGTGCCAGCAGCCTACAAGAGACCCAGTACTTC
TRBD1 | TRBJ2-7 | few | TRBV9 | CASSVAGGTGDYEQYF | TGTGCCAGCAGCGTAGCAGGAGGGACAGGGGATTACGAGCAGTACTTC
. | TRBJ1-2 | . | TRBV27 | CASLDQLYGYTF | TGTGCCAGCCTAGATCAGCTTTATGGCTACACCTTC
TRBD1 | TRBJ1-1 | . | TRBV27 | CASSFGAGGSYKAFF | TGTGCCAGCAGTTTCGGAGCAGGGGGCTCGTACAAGGCTTTCTTT
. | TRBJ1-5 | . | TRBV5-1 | CASSLAGGSNQSQHF | TGCGCCAGCAGCTTGGCCGGGGGGAGCAATCAGTCCCAGCATTTT
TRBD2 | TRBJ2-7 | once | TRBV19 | CASSMLSSGGGHEQYF | TGTGCCAGTAGTATGCTCTCGTCTGGGGGGGGACACGAGCAGTACTTC
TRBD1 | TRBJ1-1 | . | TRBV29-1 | CSAGGSVGVPEAFF | TGCAGCGCAGGGGGTTCGGTTGGGGTTCCTGAAGCTTTCTTT
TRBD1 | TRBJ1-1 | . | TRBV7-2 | CASSYRDSLPITEAFF | TGTGCCAGCAGTTACCGGGACAGCCTCCCGATCACTGAAGCTTTCTTT
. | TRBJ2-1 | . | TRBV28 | CASSPAGTTYNEQFF | TGTGCCAGCAGTCCCGCGGGGACCACTTACAATGAGCAGTTCTTC
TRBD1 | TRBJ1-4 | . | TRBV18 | CASSPSGDRRYTKLFF | TGTGCCAGCTCACCCTCTGGGGACAGGAGATACACCAAACTGTTTTTT
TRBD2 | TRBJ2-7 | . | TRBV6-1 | CASREGYEQYF | TGTGCCAGCCGGGAGGGGTACGAGCAGTACTTC
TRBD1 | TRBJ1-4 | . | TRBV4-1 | CASSPKGQGSPTNEKLFF | TGCGCCAGCAGCCCGAAGGGACAGGGGTCTCCAACTAATGAAAAACTGTTTTTT
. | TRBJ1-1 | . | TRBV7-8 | CASSPNRAGVAFF | TGTGCCAGCAGCCCCAATCGCGCGGGGGTAGCTTTCTTT
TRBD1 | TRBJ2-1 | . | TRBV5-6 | CASSLVTGGALNEQFF | TGTGCCAGCAGCTTGGTGACAGGGGGCGCGTTGAATGAGCAGTTCTTC
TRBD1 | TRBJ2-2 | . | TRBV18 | CASSPLRSGQGFGGTGELFF | TGTGCCAGCTCACCTCTCAGGTCGGGACAGGGTTTCGGTGGCACCGGGGAGCTGTTTTTT
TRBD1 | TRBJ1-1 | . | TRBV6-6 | CASSSQTGGRTEAFF | TGTGCCAGCAGTTCCCAGACAGGGGGGAGGACTGAAGCTTTCTTT
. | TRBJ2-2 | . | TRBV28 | CASMRQPNTGELFF | TGTGCCAGCATGAGGCAGCCGAACACCGGGGAGCTGTTTTTT
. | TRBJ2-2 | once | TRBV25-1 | CASGQSTDTAGELFF | TGTGCCAGCGGCCAATCTACCGACACCGCCGGGGAGCTGTTTTTT
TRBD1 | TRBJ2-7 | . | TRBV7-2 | CASSGQGGNEQYF | TGTGCCAGCAGCGGACAGGGCGGGAACGAGCAGTACTTC
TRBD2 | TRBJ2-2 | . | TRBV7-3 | CASSSTSGRGTGELFF | TGTGCCAGCAGCTCAACTAGCGGGAGAGGGACCGGGGAGCTGTTTTTT
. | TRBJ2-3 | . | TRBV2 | CASSQLLPSTDTQYF | TGTGCCAGCAGTCAACTCCTGCCTAGCACAGATACGCAGTATTTT
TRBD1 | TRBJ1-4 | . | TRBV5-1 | CASSPTGGNEKLFF | TGCGCCAGCAGCCCGACAGGGGGAAATGAAAAACTGTTTTTT
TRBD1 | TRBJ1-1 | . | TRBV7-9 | CASSPLGQGFTEAFF | TGTGCCAGCAGCCCTCTGGGACAGGGGTTCACTGAAGCTTTCTTT
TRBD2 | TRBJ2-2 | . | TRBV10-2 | CASSVGTIGELFF | TGCGCCAGCAGCGTTGGGACTATCGGGGAGCTGTTTTTT
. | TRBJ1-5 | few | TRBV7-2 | CATKDAPQHF | TGTGCCACTAAAGATGCGCCCCAGCATTTT
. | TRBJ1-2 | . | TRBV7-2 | CASSLGGGVDGYTF | TGTGCCAGCAGCTTAGGAGGAGGGGTGGACGGCTACACCTTC
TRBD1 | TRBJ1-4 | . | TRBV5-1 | CASSLGGQGHEKLFF | TGCGCCAGCAGCTTGGGGGGACAGGGCCATGAAAAACTGTTTTTT
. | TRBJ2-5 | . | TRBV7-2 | CASSRKITTEETQYF | TGTGCCAGCAGCCGGAAAATTACGACAGAAGAGACCCAGTACTTC
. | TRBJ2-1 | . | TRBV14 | CASSRTGVSSYNEQFF | TGTGCCAGCAGTCGAACCGGGGTATCCTCCTACAATGAGCAGTTCTTC
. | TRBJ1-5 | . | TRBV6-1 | CASSIQGGNQPQHF | TGTGCCAGCAGTATACAGGGAGGCAATCAGCCCCAGCATTTT
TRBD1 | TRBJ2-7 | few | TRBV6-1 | CASSGTGDVTPEQYF | TGTGCCAGCAGTGGTACAGGGGACGTGACCCCCGAGCAGTACTTC
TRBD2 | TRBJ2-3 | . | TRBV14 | CASSQFGGTTTDTQYF | TGTGCCAGCAGCCAATTTGGCGGGACTACCACAGATACGCAGTATTTT
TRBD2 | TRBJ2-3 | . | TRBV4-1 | CASSVITGGPRDTQYF | TGCGCCAGCAGCGTCATAACGGGAGGGCCGAGAGATACGCAGTATTTT
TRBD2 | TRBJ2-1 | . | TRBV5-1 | CASSLGTSGYNEQFF | TGCGCCAGCAGCTTGGGTACTAGCGGGTACAATGAGCAGTTCTTC
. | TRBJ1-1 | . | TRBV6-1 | CASSEPTGHTEAFF | TGTGCCAGCAGTGAGCCCACAGGCCACACTGAAGCTTTCTTT
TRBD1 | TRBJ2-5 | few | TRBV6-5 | CASSYSRTGSLKTQYF | TGTGCCAGCAGTTACTCGCGGACAGGGTCCCTGAAGACCCAGTACTTC
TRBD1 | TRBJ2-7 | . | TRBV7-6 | CASSPGQGSEQYF | TGTGCCAGCAGCCCAGGACAGGGCAGCGAGCAGTACTTC
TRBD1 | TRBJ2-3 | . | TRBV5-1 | CASSQGTGPSTDTQYF | TGCGCCAGCAGCCAGGGGACAGGACCTAGCACAGATACGCAGTATTTT
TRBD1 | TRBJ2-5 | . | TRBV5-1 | CASSLDRGETQYF | TGCGCCAGCAGCTTGGACAGGGGAGAGACCCAGTACTTC
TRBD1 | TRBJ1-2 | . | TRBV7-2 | CASRSKLRGREGYTF | TGTGCCAGCAGATCTAAGCTCAGGGGGCGAGAAGGCTACACCTTC
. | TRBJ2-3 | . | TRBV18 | CASSPSLQKDTQYF | TGTGCCAGCTCACCATCCCTACAGAAGGATACGCAGTATTTT
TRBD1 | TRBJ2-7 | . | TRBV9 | CASSVVAGGEQYF | TGTGCCAGCAGCGTAGTTGCAGGGGGCGAGCAGTACTTC
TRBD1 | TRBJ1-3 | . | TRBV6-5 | CASSPTGLNTIYF | TGTGCCAGCAGTCCGACAGGGTTAAACACCATATATTTT
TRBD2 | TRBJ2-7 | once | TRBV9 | CASSVEPGLAGGFTYEQYF | TGTGCCAGCAGCGTAGAGCCTGGACTAGCGGGAGGGTTTACCTACGAGCAGTACTTC
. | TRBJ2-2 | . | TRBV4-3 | CASSQLPLAGELFF | TGCGCCAGCAGCCAACTCCCGCTAGCCGGGGAGCTGTTTTTT
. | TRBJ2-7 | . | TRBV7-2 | CASSLWAAIEQYF | TGTGCCAGCAGCCTATGGGCAGCCATCGAGCAGTACTTC
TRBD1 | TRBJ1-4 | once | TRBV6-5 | CASSNGQGVGKLFF | TGTGCCAGCAGCAATGGACAGGGGGTAGGGAAACTGTTTTTT